This TCR beta chain was documented in a study of blood T cell repertoires in COVID-19. The wider study: The samples span acute and convalescent COVID-19 from the United States, Italy and Spain. Sources were T cells, B-cell-depleted T cells, or PBMCs; the material itself was cDNA or gDNA.

Germline CDR1 and CDR2: LNHDA and SQIVND (reference sequence). Trimming stripped 6 bases from V and 7 bases from J, with 18 bases between. The CDR3 is 15 residues long. Sequencing was performed with immunoSEQ multiplex PCR; in TCRdb, only in-frame clones are kept and a portion is missing. Of over 200,000 clones in the sample, approximately 90% are singletons; the top ten hold more than 4.5%. The specimen was peripheral blood. The receptor comes from a woman aged 40 to 50 with acute or convalescent COVID-19. The chain is built from TRBV19 and TRBJ2-2; perhaps TRBD1 as D (7 bases). The CDR3 DNA reads as TGTGCCAGTAGCCCTCTTCAGGGGGGTGGCGGGGAGCTGTTTTTT. The encoded protein is CASSPLQGGGGELFF.